This T cell receptor (beta chain) was identified during a study of response to subunit inactivated influenza vaccine. Broader study findings: Each seasonal flu vaccination may recruit only limited new T cells, authors suggested.

TCRdb analysed the RT-PCR reads with MiXCR anew, one entry per CDR3 protein. The sample contains around 650,000 distinct CDR3 sequences, approximately 15% of which appear only once. This clonotype was picked up a small number of times. Antigen unknown. The clonotype comes from a man in his forties or fifties who received an inactivated influenza vaccine. Specimen: PBMCs from blood, collected roughly 12 days after vaccination.

CDR3 amino acids: CATSRATISGMNEQFF. The CDR3 nucleotides read TGTGCCACCAGCAGAGCGACTATTAGCGGGATGAATGAGCAGTTCTTC. The genes are TRBV15 and TRBJ2-1; 8 positions match TRBD2. The CDR3 extends over 16 amino acids. Germline-derived CDR1 and CDR2 are LNHNV and YYDKDF (reference sequence). The trim removed 1 base at V and 7 bases at J, leaving 9 bases unmatched.